The sequence of this T cell receptor beta chain was determined in a study of monozygotic twins with inflammatory bowel disease. Study-wide points: Patient repertoires may carry noise from differing immunosuppressive treatments.

Following a re-call of the 5' RACE reads, TCRdb has one entry per CDR3 protein and lacks DNA. Listed are 350,000 to 550,000 distinct CDR3 sequences; 2% to 2.5% falls within the top ten. The CDR3 consists of 15 residues. Concerning this clonotype itself: Its specificity is not known.

The receptor was isolated from a human donor with ulcerative colitis or Crohn's disease, or a healthy co-twin of an affected twin (not recorded which). Sequenced sample: blood. The V call is TRBV12-3 or TRBV12-4, the J call TRBJ1-1. CDR3 sequence: CASSFMASGNTEAFF.